This T cell receptor (beta chain) is from a study of cytomegalovirus exposure and HLA in healthy donors. With V trimmed by 1 base and J by 6 bases, 5 bases remained unmatched. Per germline, CDR1 SGHTA and CDR2 FQGNSA. This CDR3 region has 14 residues. Use of 60 Vbeta and 13 Jbeta primers characterized the PCR. The table came from immunoSEQ multiplex PCR; TCRdb's copy has only in-frame clones and leaves some out. The sample shows 190,000 or so clones, 75% to 85% of them seen only once. The TCR was taken from a boy aged 5-17 years in good health and CMV-seronegative. The chain links TRBV7-2 to TRBJ1-1; 7 nucleotides line up with TRBD1. Input material: PBMCs. Written as DNA, the CDR3 is TGTGCCAGCAGCTTAGGGCAGGGGGGACCTGAAGCTTTCTTT. Its translation is CASSLGQGGPEAFF.